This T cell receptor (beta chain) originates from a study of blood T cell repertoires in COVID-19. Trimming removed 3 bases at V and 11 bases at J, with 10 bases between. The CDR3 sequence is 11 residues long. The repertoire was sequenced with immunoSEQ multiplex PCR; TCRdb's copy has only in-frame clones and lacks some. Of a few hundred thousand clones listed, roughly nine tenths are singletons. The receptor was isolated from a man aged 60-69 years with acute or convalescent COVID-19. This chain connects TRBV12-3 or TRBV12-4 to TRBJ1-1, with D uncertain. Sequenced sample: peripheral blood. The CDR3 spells CASSFGLGAFF. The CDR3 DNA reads TGTGCCAGCAGTTTTGGTCTGGGCGCTTTCTTT.